Below, one TCR beta chain is given with its context. Its antigen specificity is not known. Per-base quality was not reported, and no clone a single base away is much larger than it. Based on the germline V gene, the CDR1 and CDR2 sequences are KGHSH and LQKENI. The CDR3, from cysteine to phenylalanine, totals 12 residues. The DNA shown is the 36-base CDR3, in frame from base 1. V has 2 bases trimmed and J has 12 bases trimmed; junction bases matching no gene number 4. TCR beta libraries were generated from genomic DNA with the immunoSEQ kit, following the manufacturer's recommendations. Library preparation used a first multiplex PCR with proprietary primers, then a second PCR adding unique barcodes, with bead cleanups after each round. A positive control reaction and a negative control reaction, both provided in the kit, were run with every batch of samples. The final libraries were assessed on an Agilent 4200 TapeStation D1000 ScreenTape, pooled by volume, and quantified by qPCR. Sequencing was performed on an Illumina NextSeq500 with a MidOutput 150-cycle cartridge, and 156 Read1 and 15 Index1 cycles were run with kit custom primers. The pooled library was loaded at 1.0 pM, and about 21% PhiX control was spiked in. The study's processing was this. The vendor-processed data were analyzed in R, and a clonotype was defined as all T cells that share the same CDR3 nucleotide sequence. In the clone abundance analyses, frequencies in each sample were normalized to that sample's 10,000 most abundant clones. Public T cell clones, which averaged fewer than five per sample, were removed prior to analysis. A difference in abundance of at least 32-fold between compartments was used to define tumor-enriched and baseline blood-enriched clonotypes. Clonotypes expanded or contracted between blood time points were identified with a beta-binomial differential abundance model. The Baroni-Urbani and Buser coefficient was used to measure tumor-blood repertoire similarity, and groups were compared with two-tailed Wilcoxon tests in R. In TCRdb, the immuneACCESS table is reduced to in-frame sequences with V and J assigned. These tables do not hold every clone; where another copy was compared, an unresolved V gene accounts for under half, and the others remain unexplained. V and J calls and clone size come straight from that table; D and trimming were deduced from the DNA. This sample lists 150,000 or so clones; over 75% were detected once. The ten biggest clones cover around 12% of the sample.

Taken with the paper, the label for time point translates to: baseline pretreatment blood. According to the study, the label for this sample's treatment or condition signals: 15 Gy SBRT to primary tumor, nephrectomy 4 weeks later. To follow tumor-enriched clonotypes, peripheral blood was collected serially from radiation-treated patients at baseline and again at 2 weeks and 4 weeks after SBRT. All patients had renal cell carcinoma with clear cell pathology. The QIAamp DNA Blood Mini Kit (Qiagen) was used to prepare genomic DNA for TCR sequencing. Only samples passing all quality control checks were included in the analyses. The data were obtained in a study of radiation and T cells in renal cell carcinoma (dated by TCRdb to about 2020). For context, the study as a whole: Samples came from a clinical trial, in which primary renal cell carcinomas received 15 Gy stereotactic body radiation therapy followed by nephrectomy 4 weeks later. TCR beta sequencing covered 50 to 55 samples in total, comprising approximately 26 tumors and some 27 peripheral blood samples. In the 53 samples combined, about 4 million unique CDR3 nucleotide sequences were found, encoding 2,658,974 unique CDR3 amino acid sequences.

Findings and caveats that apply to the study as a whole: In blood, the top tumor clonotypes increased from baseline to 2 weeks after radiation and then shrank by 4 weeks, which suggests a temporary expansion of tumor-resident clones. Because pretreatment tumor biopsies were not available, the study could not determine whether clonotypes were already present within the tumor at baseline. Changes in the blood repertoire were not tracked past 4 weeks after treatment. The single-armed trial design could not address effects of radiation dose or scheduling on the TCR repertoire.

Sequencing was performed on blood, taken from a patient whose treatment included radiotherapy and nephrectomy. In this chain, TRBV18 is recombined with TRBJ1-2; TRBD1 matches 9 bases in the middle. This receptor was identified in a woman in her forties or fifties with renal cell carcinoma. The base sequence is TGTGCCAGCTCACCAACACAGGGGGCCAACACCTTC. Its protein reads: CASSPTQGANTF.